This is a list of T cell receptor beta chains from one sample in a study of blood T cell repertoires in COVID-19. The repertoire was sequenced with immunoSEQ multiplex PCR; TCRdb's copy has only in-frame clones and lacks some. The table lists about 410,000 clones, 70% to 90% of them singletons. Material: peripheral blood. The receptors come from a woman aged 25 to 39 with active or convalescent COVID-19. Each CDR3 is given with its conserved first and last residue.

CDR3 length: 13; V gene: TRBV5-1; J gene: TRBJ2-5; CDR3 protein: CASSVPGQETQYF
CDR3 length: 14; V gene: TRBV19; J gene: TRBJ1-5; CDR3 protein: CASRNEPLAGPQHF
CDR3 length: 14; V gene: TRBV11-2; J gene: TRBJ1-3; CDR3 protein: CASSSRTAGNTIYF
CDR3 length: 13; V gene: TRBV7-9; J gene: TRBJ2-7; CDR3 protein: CASSLWADYEQYF
CDR3 length: 15; V gene: TRBV5-6; J gene: TRBJ1-1; CDR3 protein: CASSFSIPLRTEAFF
CDR3 length: 15; V gene: TRBV4-2; J gene: TRBJ1-1; CDR3 protein: CASSQGGGRGTEAFF
CDR3 length: 13; V gene: TRBV10-2; J gene: TRBJ2-1; CDR3 protein: CASSPSLPGGEFF
CDR3 length: 12; V gene: TRBV19; J gene: TRBJ1-1; CDR3 protein: CASSMGPAEAFF
CDR3 length: 15; V gene: TRBV6-4; J gene: TRBJ2-3; CDR3 protein: CASSDEAGSTDTQYF
CDR3 length: 19; V gene: TRBV24-1; J gene: TRBJ2-5; CDR3 protein: CATSDFWTSGMGRQETQYF
CDR3 length: 15; V gene: TRBV3-1/TRBV3-2; J gene: TRBJ1-3; CDR3 protein: CASSQQGASGNTIYF
CDR3 length: 17; V gene: TRBV11-2; J gene: TRBJ2-7; CDR3 protein: CASSLDRLAGEPHEQYF
CDR3 length: 13; V gene: TRBV12-3/TRBV12-4; J gene: TRBJ2-7; CDR3 protein: CASSRDISYEQYF
CDR3 length: 15; V gene: TRBV6-2/TRBV6-3; J gene: TRBJ2-1; CDR3 protein: CASSSPGASGNEQFF
CDR3 length: 13; V gene: TRBV5-4; J gene: TRBJ2-7; CDR3 protein: CASSFTGGYEQYF
CDR3 length: 18; V gene: TRBV20-1; J gene: TRBJ2-1; CDR3 protein: CSASHPSGGLSSYNEQFF
CDR3 length: 13; V gene: TRBV14; J gene: TRBJ1-1; CDR3 protein: CASSQELGTEAFF
CDR3 length: 16; V gene: TRBV14; J gene: TRBJ1-2; CDR3 protein: CASSQDSRTGSYGYTF
CDR3 length: 14; V gene: TRBV6-2/TRBV6-3; J gene: TRBJ1-2; CDR3 protein: CASSYRTGDYGYTF
CDR3 length: 15; V gene: TRBV24-1; J gene: TRBJ2-5; CDR3 protein: CATSDGGGLTETQYF
CDR3 length: 14; V gene: TRBV29-1; J gene: TRBJ1-2; CDR3 protein: CSVGVGAANYGYTF
CDR3 length: 15; V gene: TRBV19; J gene: TRBJ1-2; CDR3 protein: CASSISNRGSYGYTF
CDR3 length: 15; V gene: TRBV7-8; J gene: TRBJ1-5; CDR3 protein: CASSMLQGPNQPQHF
CDR3 length: 15; V gene: TRBV9; J gene: TRBJ1-1; CDR3 protein: CASSVEPGVDTEAFF